The text below deals with one T cell receptor (beta chain). Patients aged 18 to 65 had newly diagnosed hyperthyroidism of under 2 months' duration. The source material, RNA transcripts, was used to amplify TCR beta CDR3 regions. First-round RT-PCR of the TCR CDR3 relied on the HTBI primer set. Each CDR3 protein is one row after TCRdb ran MiXCR on the multiplex PCR reads. Of roughly 720,000 distinct CDR3 sequences in the sample, 17% were seen once. This sample stems from a study of T cells in Graves' hyperthyroidism and ophthalmopathy. The germline CDR1 and CDR2 sequences are MNHEY and SVGAGI. The CDR3 has 20 amino acids. Between the trimmed V and J ends, which lost 2 bases and 0 bases, there was a span of 25 bases.

Sequenced material: blood. The clonotype originates from a man in his fifties or sixties with Graves' hyperthyroidism. V usage is TRBV6-5 and J usage is TRBJ1-2; tentative D call: TRBD1 (5 bases). CDR3 sequence reads: CASSYGAPRSGEKANYGYTF. CDR3 bases: TGTGCCAGCAGTTACGGGGCCCCCCGGAGTGGGGAAAAAGCTAACTATGGCTACACCTTC.